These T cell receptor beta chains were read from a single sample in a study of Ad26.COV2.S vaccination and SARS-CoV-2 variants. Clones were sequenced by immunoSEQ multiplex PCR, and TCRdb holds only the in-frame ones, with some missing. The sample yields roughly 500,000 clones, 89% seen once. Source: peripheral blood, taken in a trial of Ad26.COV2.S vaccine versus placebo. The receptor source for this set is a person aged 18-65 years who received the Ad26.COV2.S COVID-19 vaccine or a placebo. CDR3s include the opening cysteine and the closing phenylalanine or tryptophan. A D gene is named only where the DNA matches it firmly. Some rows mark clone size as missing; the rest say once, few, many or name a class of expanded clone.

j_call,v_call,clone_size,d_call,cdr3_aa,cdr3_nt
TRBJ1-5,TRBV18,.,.,CASSRKTVVDQPQHF,TGTGCCAGCTCACGGAAGACAGTTGTGGATCAGCCCCAGCATTTT
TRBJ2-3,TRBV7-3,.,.,CASSINGGDTQYF,TGTGCCAGCAGCATTAACGGAGGAGATACGCAGTATTTT
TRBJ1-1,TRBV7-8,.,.,CASSLRESFTEAFF,TGTGCCAGCAGCTTGAGGGAATCATTCACTGAAGCTTTCTTT
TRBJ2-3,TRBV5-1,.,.,CASSSALRGGPGDTQYF,TGCGCCAGCAGCAGCGCCCTGCGCGGGGGCCCGGGAGATACGCAGTATTTT
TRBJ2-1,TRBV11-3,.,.,CASSLDGRPPTYNEQFF,TGTGCCAGCAGCTTAGATGGGAGGCCACCCACCTACAATGAGCAGTTCTTC
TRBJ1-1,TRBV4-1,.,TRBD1,CASRHRATGQWNEAFF,TGCGCCAGCCGCCATCGCGCGACAGGGCAGTGGAATGAAGCTTTCTTT
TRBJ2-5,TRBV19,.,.,CASQGRPKETQYF,TGTGCCAGCCAGGGTAGGCCAAAAGAGACCCAGTACTTC
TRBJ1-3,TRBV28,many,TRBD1,CASKDRAGTRSGNTIYF,TGTGCCAGTAAAGACAGGGCCGGCACCCGCTCTGGAAACACCATATATTTT
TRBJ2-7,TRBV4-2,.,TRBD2,CASSQGTSEGRYEQYF,TGTGCCAGCAGCCAAGGGACTAGCGAGGGCCGCTACGAGCAGTACTTC
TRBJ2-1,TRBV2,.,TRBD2,CASSELVYILAGRYNEQFF,TGTGCCAGCAGTGAGTTAGTTTATATACTAGCGGGGAGATACAATGAGCAGTTCTTC
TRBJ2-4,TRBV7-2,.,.,CASSRSQFGIQYF,TGTGCCAGCAGCCGCTCTCAGTTCGGCATTCAGTACTTC
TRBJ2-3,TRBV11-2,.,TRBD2,CASSPRLATDTQYF,TGTGCCAGCAGCCCCCGACTAGCGACAGATACGCAGTATTTT
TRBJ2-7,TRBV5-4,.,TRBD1,CASSLGQGAYEQYF,TGTGCCAGCAGTCTGGGACAGGGGGCGTACGAGCAGTACTTC
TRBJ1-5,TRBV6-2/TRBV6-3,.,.,CASSYWRGMDQPQHF,TGTGCCAGCAGTTACTGGAGGGGGATGGATCAGCCCCAGCATTTT
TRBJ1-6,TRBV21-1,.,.,CASSKTHAPFSSPLHF,TGTGCCAGCAGCAAAACTCACGCTCCATTCTCTTCACCCCTCCACTTT
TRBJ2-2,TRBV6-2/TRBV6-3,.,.,CASSYGWGANTGELFF,TGTGCCAGCAGTTACGGCTGGGGGGCGAACACCGGGGAGCTGTTTTTT
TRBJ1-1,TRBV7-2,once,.,CASSLAYTVEGTEAFF,TGTGCCAGCAGCTTGGCCTACACGGTGGAGGGCACTGAAGCTTTCTTT